Following are 8 T cell receptor beta chains from one sample sequenced in a study. TCRdb reanalysed the RT-PCR reads using MiXCR and keeps one entry per CDR3 protein. The sample includes about 700,000 distinct CDR3 sequences, 14% of them seen just once. The material sequenced was memory CD4+ T cells from blood. The receptor source for this set is a female donor in good health, serving as a healthy control.

The rearrangement joins TRBV5-5 to TRBJ1-3, with a possible D match to TRBD1 (5 bases). Trimming took 0 bases from V and 3 from J, leaving 7 bases between them. CDR3 length: 14 residues. Germline CDR1 and CDR2: SGHKS and YYEKEE (reference sequence). The CDR3 nucleotides read TGTGCCAGCAGCTTGGTAGGGGATGGAAACACCATATATTTT. Its translation is CASSLVGDGNTIYF.

The chain couples TRBV6-2 or TRBV6-3 to TRBJ2-5; 10 nucleotides agree with TRBD2. The CDR3 has 17 amino acids. Germline CDR1 is MNHEY and CDR2 is SVGEGT. Losses at the gene ends were 3 bases for V and 5 bases for J; bases not matched to a gene: 12. The CDR3 region has the DNA TGTGCCAGCAGTTATAAGCTAGCGGGAGTGAATGTTGAGACCCAGTACTTC. Protein product: CASSYKLAGVNVETQYF.

The chain's CDR3 is CASRLNPWTGGVGGYTF. The CDR3 region has the DNA TGTGCCAGCAGACTAAATCCCTGGACAGGGGGCGTTGGTGGCTACACCTTC. The chain employs TRBV27 and TRBJ1-2; 11 bases fit TRBD1. V lost 6 bases to trimming and J lost 7 bases; unmatched junction nucleotides: 16. CDR3 length: 17 residues. Germline V gives CDR1 MNHEY, CDR2 SMNVEV (reference sequence).

This clonotype has a handful of counts. This chain uses TRBV12-3 or TRBV12-4 with TRBJ1-3; 8 positions match TRBD1. The length of the CDR3 is 16 residues. J was trimmed by 0 bases and V by 6 bases; bases with no gene match: 7. The CDR3 DNA reads as TGTGCCAGCAGCCGAAACACAGGGGGCTCTGGAAACACCATATATTTT. Translation: CASSRNTGGSGNTIYF.

This clonotype was detected many times. The chain has TRBV18 and TRBJ2-1; D gene uncertain. The CDR3 runs to 12 residues. Trimming shortened V by 2 bases and J by 5 bases, and 4 bases separated the two germline ends. Germline V gene data show CDR1 as KGHSH and CDR2 as LQKENI. CDR3 in DNA: TGTGCCAGCTCACCATCGGACAATGAGCAGTTCTTC. It encodes CASSPSDNEQFF.

This clonotype has a handful of counts. The rearrangement uses TRBV5-6 and TRBJ1-4; D unresolved. This CDR3 is 11 amino acids long. Trimming cost V 4 bases and J 6 bases, with 4 bases left between them. CDR1 and CDR2 from the germline V gene are SGHDT and YYEEEE. Here the CDR3 reads CASSKHEKLFF. The CDR3, as DNA: TGTGCCAGCAGCAAACATGAAAAACTGTTTTTT.

This clonotype has a handful of counts. The V and J genes are TRBV27 and TRBJ2-7, with 9 bases matching TRBD1. In germline, CDR1 is MNHEY, CDR2 SMNVEV (reference sequence). The CDR3 runs to 17 residues. The V gene end was trimmed by 6 bases and the J gene end by 3 bases; junction bases not matched to a gene: 15. CDR3 amino acids: CASSPGQGRSAVYEQYF. In DNA, the CDR3 is TGTGCCAGCAGCCCGGGACAGGGTCGTAGTGCGGTCTACGAGCAGTACTTC.

This clonotype came up a few times. The chain combines TRBV20-1 with TRBJ1-5, with TRBD1 matching over 8 bases. The CDR3 spans 14 residues. Germline trimming cut 6 bases from V and 5 bases from J; bases unmatched to any gene: 9. Germline V gene data show CDR1 as DFQATT and CDR2 as SNEGSKA (reference sequence). This CDR3 is CSANRGSKDQPQHF. The CDR3, as DNA: TGCAGTGCCAACAGGGGGTCAAAGGATCAGCCCCAGCATTTT.